The 11 T cell receptor beta chains presented below share a single source sample, sequenced in a study of technical replicates of blood from a few donors. Produced via immunoSEQ multiplex PCR; TCRdb's table is partial and in-frame only. Of some 85,000 clones in the sample, roughly 94% were seen once. The sample was T cells isolated from PBMCs. The receptors originated from a human donor in good health.

The genes are TRBV19 and TRBJ2-2; 10 bases match TRBD2. Germline CDR1 is LNHDA and CDR2 is SQIVND (reference sequence). The CDR3 is made up of 15 amino acids. Germline trimming cut 6 bases from V and 2 bases from J; bases unmatched to any gene: 3. CDR3 nucleotide sequence: TGTGCCAGTAGCGGACTAGCGGACAACACCGGGGAGCTGTTTTTT. This gives the protein CASSGLADNTGELFF.

The V gene is TRBV10-2, the J gene TRBJ1-1; D gene uncertain. CDR3 size: 13 residues. The germline gives CDR1 WSHSY, CDR2 SAAADI. With 0 bases removed from V and 1 base from J, the gap between germline ends came to 3 bases. The CDR3 DNA reads TGCGCCAGCAGTGAGTCTCGGAACACTGAAGCTTTCTTT. It translates to CASSESRNTEAFF.

V gene TRBV6-5 combines with J gene TRBJ1-2; D is unclear. The CDR3 spans 13 residues. Germline V gene data show CDR1 as MNHEY and CDR2 as SVGAGI. Trimming stripped 0 bases from V and 8 bases from J, with 10 bases between. The CDR3 DNA follows: TGTGCCAGCAGTTACTCGCAGTTGTTCGGCTACACCTTC. This codes for CASSYSQLFGYTF.

The chain carries TRBV6-1 and TRBJ1-1; D perhaps matches TRBD1 (5 bases). This CDR3 region has 14 residues. Germline CDR1 and CDR2: MNHNS and SASEGT. Trimming left V 4 bases short and J 0 bases short, with 9 bases between. The CDR3 is CASSGTRLNTEAFF. The CDR3 DNA follows: TGTGCCAGCAGTGGGACACGTTTGAACACTGAAGCTTTCTTT.

The chain couples TRBV6-5 to TRBJ2-1, with 7 bases lining up with TRBD2. V was pared by 6 bases and J by 9 bases, with 8 bases of the junction left unmatched. Germline CDR1 is MNHEY and CDR2 is SVGAGI. The CDR3 sequence is 13 residues long. The CDR3 region has the DNA TGTGCCAGCAGGTTGACTAGCTTCGGTGAGCAGTTCTTC. It translates to CASRLTSFGEQFF.

The chain links TRBV11-2 to TRBJ2-7, with 10 bases matching TRBD2. Trimming at V came to 0 bases and at J to 1 base, leaving 6 bases not matched to a gene. Germline V gene data show CDR1 as SGHAT and CDR2 as FQNNGV. CDR3 length: 17 residues. The CDR3 nucleotides are TGTGCCAGCAGCTTAGAAGGAGCGGGAGGGATATCCTACGAGCAGTACTTC. It encodes CASSLEGAGGISYEQYF.

The V gene is TRBV9, the J gene TRBJ2-1; 10 bases match TRBD2. Trimming took 3 bases from V and 6 from J; bases not matched to a gene: 3. CDR3 length equals 14 residues. In germline, CDR1 is SGDLS, CDR2 YYNGEE. The CDR3 loop is CASSGRLAGNEQFF. Here the CDR3 DNA reads TGTGCCAGCAGCGGCCGACTAGCGGGCAATGAGCAGTTCTTC.

This chain joins TRBV7-9 and TRBJ2-7, with D possibly being TRBD2 (7 bases). V was shortened by 5 bases and J by 6 bases, with 11 bases between the two germline ends. The CDR3 covers 12 residues. The germline CDR1 and CDR2 sequences are SEHNR and FQNEAQ (reference sequence). The CDR3 sequence is CASSSGTPEQYF. The CDR3 nucleotides read TGTGCCAGCAGCAGCGGGACACCCGAGCAGTACTTC. The whole variable domain, filled in from reference TRBV7-9 and TRBJ2-7, reads DTGVSQNPRHKITKRGQNVTFRCDPISEHNRLYWYRQTLGQGPEFLTYFQNEAQLEKSRLLSDRFSAERPKGSFSTLEIQRTEQGDSAMYLCASSSGTPEQYFGPGTRLTVT.

The chain carries TRBV10-1 and TRBJ2-7, with D possibly matching TRBD2 (6 bases). The germline V gene encodes CDR1 WNHNN and CDR2 SYGVQD (reference sequence). V was cut by 4 bases and J by 2 bases, with 21 bases left in between. The CDR3 contains 17 residues. The CDR3 sequence is CASSGGGEIGGTYEQYF. DNA for the CDR3: TGCGCCAGCAGTGGCGGCGGGGAGATAGGTGGAACCTACGAGCAGTACTTC.

The chain has TRBV7-3 and TRBJ2-3; TRBD2 aligns across 9 bases. Germline CDR1 SGHTA, CDR2 FQGTGA. The CDR3 contains 15 residues. Trimming cost V 5 bases and J 0 bases; bases outside gene matches: 3. CDR3 sequence (DNA): TGTGCCAGCAGCCTAGCGGGACTTAGCACAGATACGCAGTATTTT. Translating it yields CASSLAGLSTDTQYF.

The CDR3 bases are TGTGCCAGCAGTGAAGACAGCCCTCCCTCTAACTATGGCTACACCTTC. Encoded protein: CASSEDSPPSNYGYTF. The V gene is TRBV2, the J gene TRBJ1-2; no clear D gene. V was pared by 1 base and J by 0 bases, with 12 bases between. This CDR3 is 16 amino acids long. Germline V CDR1 and CDR2: SNHLY, FYNNEI.